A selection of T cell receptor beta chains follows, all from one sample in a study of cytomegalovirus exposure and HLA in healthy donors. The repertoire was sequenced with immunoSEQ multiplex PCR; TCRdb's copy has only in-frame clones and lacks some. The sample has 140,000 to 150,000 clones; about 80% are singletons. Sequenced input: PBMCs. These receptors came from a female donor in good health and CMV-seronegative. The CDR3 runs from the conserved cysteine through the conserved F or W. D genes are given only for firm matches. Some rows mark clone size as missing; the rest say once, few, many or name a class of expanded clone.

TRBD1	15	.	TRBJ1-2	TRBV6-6	TGTGCTAGCAGTTCGAGCAGGGGGCAACGCTATGGCTACACCTTC	CASSSSRGQRYGYTF
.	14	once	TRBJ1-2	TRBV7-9	TGTGCCAGCAGCTCTTTCCAGGGCCGGTATGGCTACACCTTC	CASSSFQGRYGYTF
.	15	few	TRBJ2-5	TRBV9	TGTGCCAGCAGCGTAGTTGGAGGGCCGCAAGAGACCCAGTACTTC	CASSVVGGPQETQYF
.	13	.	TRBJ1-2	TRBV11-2	TGTGCCAGCAGCCCAGACATTTCCTATGGCTACACCTTC	CASSPDISYGYTF
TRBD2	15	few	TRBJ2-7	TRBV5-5	TGTGCCAGCAGGCAGACTAGCGGGGGGACCTACGAGCAGTACTTC	CASRQTSGGTYEQYF
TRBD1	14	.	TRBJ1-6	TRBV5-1	TGCGCCAGCAGACGGGACAGGGGCGATTCACCCCTCCACTTT	CASRRDRGDSPLHF
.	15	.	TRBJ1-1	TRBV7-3	TGTGCCAGCAGCTTATGGGAGGGGCCGAACACTGAAGCTTTCTTT	CASSLWEGPNTEAFF
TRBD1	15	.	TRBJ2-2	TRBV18	TGTGCCAGCTCGCTCGGGACAGTTAACACCGGGGAGCTGTTTTTT	CASSLGTVNTGELFF
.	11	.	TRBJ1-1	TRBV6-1	TGTGCCGCCAGGGCAGGGTGTGAAGCTTTCTTT	CAARAGCEAFF
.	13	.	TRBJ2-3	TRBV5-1	TGCGCCAGCAGAGTGGCGGGTACAGATACGCAGTATTTT	CASRVAGTDTQYF
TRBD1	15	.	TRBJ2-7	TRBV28	TGTGCCAGCAGTTTACCGGACAGGGCCCCCTACGAGCAGTACTTC	CASSLPDRAPYEQYF
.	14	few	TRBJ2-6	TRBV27	TGTGCCAGCAGTGAGGGCCCCGGGGCCAACGTCCTGACTTTC	CASSEGPGANVLTF
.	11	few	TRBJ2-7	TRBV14	TGTGCCAGCAGCCAGGGCAGCGAGCAGTACTTC	CASSQGSEQYF
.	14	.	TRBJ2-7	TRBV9	TGTGCCAGCAGCGTAGGGCCAGTCAGTTACGAGCAGTACTTC	CASSVGPVSYEQYF
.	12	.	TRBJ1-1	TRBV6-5	TGTGCCAGCAGTTACTCAGGTTCGAGGGCTTTCTTT	CASSYSGSRAFF
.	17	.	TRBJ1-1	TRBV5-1	TGCGTCAGCAGCTTGGTCGCTTGGAAGTCAGGGCACACTGAAGCTTTCTTT	CVSSLVAWKSGHTEAFF
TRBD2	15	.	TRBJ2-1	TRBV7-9	TGTGCCAGCAGCCTGGAGGGACTAGGAGGCAATGAGCAGTTCTTC	CASSLEGLGGNEQFF
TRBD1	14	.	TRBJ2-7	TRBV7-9	TGTGCCAGCAGCTCCGACAGGGGAGTCTACGAGCAGTACTTC	CASSSDRGVYEQYF
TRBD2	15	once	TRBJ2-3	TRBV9	TGTGCCAGCAGCGGGGGACTAGCGGGAGGTGATACGCAGTATTTT	CASSGGLAGGDTQYF
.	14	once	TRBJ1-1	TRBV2	TGTGCCAGCAGCACCCGACAGCCAAACACTGAAGCTTTCTTT	CASSTRQPNTEAFF
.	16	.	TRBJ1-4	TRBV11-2	TGTGCCAGCAGCCTCCGGGGGGCAGGTTATAATGAAAAACTGTTTTTT	CASSLRGAGYNEKLFF
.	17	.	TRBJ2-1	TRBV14	TGTGCCAGCAGCCACCCTGGTCTAGCGCCAGCCTACAATGAGCAGTTCTTC	CASSHPGLAPAYNEQFF
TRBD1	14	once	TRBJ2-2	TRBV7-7	TGTGCCAGCAGCTCCGACAGGGCCACCGGGGAGCTGTTTTTT	CASSSDRATGELFF
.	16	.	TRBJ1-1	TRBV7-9	TGTGCCAGCAGGCACGACGGGTTTGAATCGAACACTGAAGCTTTCTTT	CASRHDGFESNTEAFF
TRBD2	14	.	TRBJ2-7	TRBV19	TGTGCCAGTAGTCTCGGGACTATTTCCCACGAGCAGTACTTC	CASSLGTISHEQYF
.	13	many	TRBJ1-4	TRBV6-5	TGTGCCAGCGGCTATGGTCGGGGTGAAAAACTGTTTTTT	CASGYGRGEKLFF
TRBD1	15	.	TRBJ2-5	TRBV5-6	TGTGCCAGTTCGCCGGGACAGGGATTCCAAGAGACCCAGTACTTC	CASSPGQGFQETQYF
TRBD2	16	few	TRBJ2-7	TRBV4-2	TGTGCCAGCAGCCAAGACCCCAGCGGGGGATCCGACGAGCAGTACTTC	CASSQDPSGGSDEQYF
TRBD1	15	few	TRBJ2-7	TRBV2	TGTGCCAGCAGGACGCCGGGACAGATCCTCTACGAGCAGTACTTC	CASRTPGQILYEQYF
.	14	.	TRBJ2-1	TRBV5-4	TGTGCCAGCAGAGAGTTCGGAGGCTACAATGAGCAGTTCTTC	CASREFGGYNEQFF
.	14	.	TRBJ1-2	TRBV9	TGTGCCAGCAGCGTAGGCACGGCTAACTATGGCTACACCTTC	CASSVGTANYGYTF
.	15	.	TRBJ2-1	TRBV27	TGTGCCAGCAGTTTAGGCCGGACTGGGCTCAATGAGCAGTTCTTC	CASSLGRTGLNEQFF
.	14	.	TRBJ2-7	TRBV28	TGTGCCAGCTCCCGGGCAGGGTGGGGCTACGAGCAGTACTTC	CASSRAGWGYEQYF
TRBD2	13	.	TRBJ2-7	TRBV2	TGTGCCAGCTGGACTAGCGGGACCTACGAGCAGTACTTC	CASWTSGTYEQYF
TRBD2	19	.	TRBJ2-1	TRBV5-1	TGCGCCAGCAGCTTGGGGCGACTAGCGGGGGCCAGCTCCTACAATGAGCAGTTCTTC	CASSLGRLAGASSYNEQFF
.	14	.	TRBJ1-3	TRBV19	TGTGCCAGTAGATACCAGGGCCCCAAGAACACCATATATTTT	CASRYQGPKNTIYF
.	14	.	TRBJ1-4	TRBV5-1	TGCGCCAGCAGCTTGGGAGGCCTTAATGAAAAACTGTTTTTT	CASSLGGLNEKLFF
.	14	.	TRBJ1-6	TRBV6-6	TGTGCCAGCAGAAGTGACGGGGATAATTCACCCCTCCACTTT	CASRSDGDNSPLHF
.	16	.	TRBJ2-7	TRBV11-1	TGTGCCAGCAGCTTAAGCGGGACAGGTTTTTCCTACGAGCAGTACTTC	CASSLSGTGFSYEQYF
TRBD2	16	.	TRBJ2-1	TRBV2	TGTGCCAGCAGTGAAGGGGGGCGGGGGGGCCTCAATGAGCAGTTCTTC	CASSEGGRGGLNEQFF
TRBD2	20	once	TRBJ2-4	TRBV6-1	TGTGCCAGCAGTGAAGCGCAGCGACTAGCGGGGGGGCCTGCCAAAAACATTCAGTACTTC	CASSEAQRLAGGPAKNIQYF
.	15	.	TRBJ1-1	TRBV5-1	TGCGCCAGCAGCTTTGGCCGCATCAAGAACACTGAAGCTTTCTTT	CASSFGRIKNTEAFF
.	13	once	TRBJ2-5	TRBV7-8	TGTGCCAGCAGCCAGGACTCCGGAGAGACCCAGTACTTC	CASSQDSGETQYF
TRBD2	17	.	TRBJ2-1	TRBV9	TGTGCCAGCAGCGTAGTCCCAATACTAGCGGGATACAATGAGCAGTTCTTC	CASSVVPILAGYNEQFF
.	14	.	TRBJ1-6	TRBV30	TGTGCCTGGAGTGGCGGACACGGAGTTTCACCCCTCCACTTT	CAWSGGHGVSPLHF
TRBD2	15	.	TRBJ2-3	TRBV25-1	TGTGCCAGCAGTGATCTAGCGGGGGAGGGTACAGCGCAGTATTTT	CASSDLAGEGTAQYF
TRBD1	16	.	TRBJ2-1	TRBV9	TGTGCCAGCAGCGTGGAAACAGGGGGCAGGAACAATGAGCAGTTCTTC	CASSVETGGRNNEQFF
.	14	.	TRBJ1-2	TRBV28	TGTGCCAGCAGTTTGGGCAGGGTAGAATATGGCTACACCTTC	CASSLGRVEYGYTF
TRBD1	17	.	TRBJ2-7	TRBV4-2	TGTGCCAGCAGCCAAGAAGGACCGGGACAGGGGGGGATCGAGCAGTACTTC	CASSQEGPGQGGIEQYF
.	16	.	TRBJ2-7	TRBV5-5	TGTGCCAGCAGCTTTACCCCGAGGTCAGGAGGCTACGAGCAGTACTTC	CASSFTPRSGGYEQYF